Given below is one TCR beta chain in context. This entry comes from a study of blood T cell repertoires in COVID-19. V shed 10 bases and J shed 0 bases, with 16 bases lying between them. CDR1 and CDR2 (germline): MNHNS, SASEGT. This CDR3 is built from 15 residues. TCRdb's copy holds only in-frame clones and misses some; the assay was immunoSEQ multiplex PCR. Among around 62,000 clones listed, approximately 93% were seen once. This chain uses TRBV6-1 with TRBJ1-3, with D hard to call. The TCR comes from a man in his sixties or seventies with active COVID-19. The sequenced sample consisted of peripheral blood. The CDR3 bases are TGTGCCACCTATTCACTCCCCGACTCTGGAAACACCATATATTTT. This encodes CATYSLPDSGNTIYF.